These 11 T cell receptor beta chains were sequenced from one sample in a study of blood T cell repertoires in COVID-19. Sequencing used immunoSEQ multiplex PCR; TCRdb keeps in-frame clones, though not all of them. The table lists approximately 280,000 clones, over 75% of them singletons. Input material: peripheral blood. The source of these receptors is a woman aged 70-85 years with acute or convalescent COVID-19.

This chain links TRBV7-8 with TRBJ2-7; D remains unclear. The CDR3 has 12 amino acids. Germline V CDR1 and CDR2: SGHVS, FQNEAQ. V shed 3 bases and J shed 6 bases, with 9 bases lying between them. Written as DNA, the CDR3 is TGTGCCAGCAGCTTTGTCCGTAGCGAGCAGTACTTC. It yields the protein CASSFVRSEQYF. Combining the CDR3 with reference TRBV7-8 and TRBJ2-7 gives the whole variable domain GAGVSQSPRYKVAKRGQDVALRCDPISGHVSLFWYQQALGQGPEFLTYFQNEAQLDKSGLPSDRFFAERPEGSVSTLKIQRTQQEDSAVYLCASSFVRSEQYFGPGTRLTVT.

This clone was seen a single time. The rearrangement links TRBV3-1 (or the pseudogene TRBV3-2) to TRBJ1-1, with D maybe TRBD1 (5 bases). The germline CDR1 and CDR2 sequences are LGHDT and YNNKEL (reference sequence). The V end was cut by 1 base, the J end by 11 bases, with 17 bases between. This CDR3 has 14 amino acids. The CDR3 coding sequence is TGTGCCAGCAGCCAAGTCGGGGGGGAGTCAGAGGCTTTCTTT. The encoded protein is CASSQVGGESEAFF.

The genes are TRBV24-1 and TRBJ1-5, with 8 nucleotides matching TRBD1. The CDR3 runs to 17 residues. V lost 2 bases and J lost 3; bases outside the gene matches: 8. Germline CDR1 reads KGHDR; CDR2 reads SFDVKD. CDR3 sequence reads: CATSDSPGTGDNQPQHF. The CDR3 nucleotides read TGTGCCACCAGTGATTCCCCCGGGACAGGAGACAATCAGCCCCAGCATTTT.

The J gene is TRBJ2-3, the V gene TRBV6-4; possible D gene TRBD1, 5 bases. Germline V gene sequence: CDR1 MRHNA, CDR2 SNTAGT. This CDR3 comprises 13 residues. With 5 bases removed from V and 3 bases from J, the gap between germline ends came to 9 bases. CDR3: CASSIGETDTQYF. The CDR3, as DNA: TGTGCCAGCAGTATAGGGGAAACAGATACGCAGTATTTT.

The rearrangement links TRBV3-1 (or the pseudogene TRBV3-2) to TRBJ1-2; 9 bases line up with TRBD1. The CDR3 spans 16 residues. Germline trimming cut 4 bases from V and 3 bases from J; bases unmatched to any gene: 9. Germline lookup yields CDR1 LGHDT and CDR2 YNNKEL (reference sequence). In nucleotides, the CDR3 is TGTGCCAGCAGCCTTAGGGGGACAGGGAGTGACTATGGCTACACCTTC. It is translated as CASSLRGTGSDYGYTF.

This clone was observed a single time. This rearrangement joins TRBV11-2 to TRBJ1-2; tentative D call: TRBD1 (5 bases). Germline V gives CDR1 SGHAT, CDR2 FQNNGV. Trimming left V 9 bases short and J 7 bases short, with 15 bases between. The CDR3 contains 12 residues. The CDR3 loop is CASSGGTSGYTF. The DNA of the CDR3 is TGTGCCAGTAGCGGAGGGACCTCTGGCTACACCTTC.

The V gene is TRBV11-2, the J gene TRBJ1-2; 9 bases line up with TRBD1. Looked up from germline, CDR1 is SGHAT and CDR2 is FQNNGV. The ends lost 2 bases at V and 7 bases at J; junction bases unmatched: 5. The CDR3 length is 14 residues. The CDR3 protein is CASSLITGGVGYTF. DNA of the CDR3: TGTGCCAGCAGCTTAATAACAGGGGGCGTTGGCTACACCTTC.

The chain recombines TRBV2 with TRBJ1-5; D is possibly TRBD1 (6 bases). CDR1 and CDR2 (germline): SNHLY, FYNNEI. Trimming shortened V by 5 bases and J by 5 bases, and 16 bases separated the two germline ends. This CDR3 has 15 amino acids. The DNA of the CDR3 is TGTGCCAGCAGTCCGATGGGGCGGACAGATCAGCCCCAGCATTTT. Translation gives CASSPMGRTDQPQHF.

The chain is built from TRBV12-3 or TRBV12-4 and TRBJ1-1; D might be TRBD1 (6 bases). The V end was cut by 8 bases, the J end by 13 bases, with 20 bases between. The CDR3 length is 12 residues. CDR3 residues: CASCQPTGQVFF. The CDR3 coding sequence is TGTGCCAGCTGCCAACCCACGGGACAAGTTTTCTTT.

The rearrangement joins TRBV30 to TRBJ1-5, with D maybe TRBD1 (6 bases). The length of the CDR3 is 15 residues. V was clipped by 2 bases and J by 4 bases, with 15 bases between them. Germline CDR1 is GTSNPN and CDR2 is SVGIG (reference sequence). The CDR3 nucleotides are TGTGCCTGGAGTTTCGCAGGACAGCTGAATCAGCCCCAGCATTTT. Its protein product is CAWSFAGQLNQPQHF.

The rearrangement uses TRBV5-1 and TRBJ2-3; 7 bases align to TRBD2. Germline loops: CDR1 SGHRS, CDR2 YFSETQ. With V trimmed by 8 bases and J by 0 bases, 9 bases remained unmatched. The CDR3 is 15 residues long. The CDR3 DNA follows: TGCGCCAGTGGAGGCGGGGGAAAAAGCACAGATACGCAGTATTTT. Translated: CASGGGGKSTDTQYF.